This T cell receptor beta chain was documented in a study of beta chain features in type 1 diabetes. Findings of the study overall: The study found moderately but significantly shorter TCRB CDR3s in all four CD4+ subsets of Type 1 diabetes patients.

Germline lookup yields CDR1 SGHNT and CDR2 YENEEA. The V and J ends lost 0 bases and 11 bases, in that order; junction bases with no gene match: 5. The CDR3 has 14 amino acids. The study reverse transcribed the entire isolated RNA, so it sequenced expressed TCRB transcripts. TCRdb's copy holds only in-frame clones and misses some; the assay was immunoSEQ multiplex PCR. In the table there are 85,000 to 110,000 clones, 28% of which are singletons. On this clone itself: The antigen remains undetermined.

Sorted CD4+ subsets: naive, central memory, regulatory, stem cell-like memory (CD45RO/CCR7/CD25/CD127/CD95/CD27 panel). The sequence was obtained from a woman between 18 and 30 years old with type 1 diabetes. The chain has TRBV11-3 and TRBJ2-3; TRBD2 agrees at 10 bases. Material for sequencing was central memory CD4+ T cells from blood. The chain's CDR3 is CASSLDVGTSEQYF. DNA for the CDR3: TGTGCCAGCAGCTTAGACGTTGGGACTAGCGAGCAGTATTTT.